This T cell receptor beta chain stems from a study of T cells in Graves' hyperthyroidism and ophthalmopathy. Study-level points and caveats: Researchers found most expanded thyroid clonotypes above 0.001 in blood as well.

Amplification of TCR beta CDR3 regions was performed using RNA transcripts as template. Primed by the HTBI set, a first-round RT-PCR was run on the TCR CDR3. TCRdb reprocessed the multiplex PCR reads via MiXCR and lists one record per CDR3 protein. The sample shows about 500,000 distinct CDR3 sequences, roughly an eighth of them seen only once. Germline CDR1 is MNHEY and CDR2 is SVGEGT. The CDR3 loop spans 16 amino acids. V lost 2 bases to trimming and J lost 2 bases, with 14 bases between them. On this clonotype itself: Its antigen is unidentified.

The sequenced sample was blood. The source of this sequence is a woman between 18 and 29 years old with Graves' hyperthyroidism. This sequence joins TRBV6-2 or TRBV6-3 and TRBJ2-3, with D perhaps assigned TRBD1 or TRBD2 (5 bases each). The CDR3 sequence: CASSYEGPAATDTQYF. The CDR3 coding sequence is TGTGCCAGCAGTTACGAGGGACCAGCGGCCACAGATACGCAGTATTTT.